The 20 T cell receptor beta chains below were found in one sample sequenced in a study of T-cell memory formation after mild COVID-19. TCRdb independently ran MiXCR on the 5' RACE reads; one entry per CDR3 protein. Of approximately 340,000 distinct CDR3 sequences in the sample, 10% to 15% were seen once. Input material: PBMCs or a T cell subset sorted from them (not recorded which). The source of these receptors is a man aged 18 to 29 who had mild COVID-19 (a few samples of this study predate the infection). Cell type and time point are not known.

This clonotype has a handful of counts. At one boundary the junction diverges from the germline segment, which might be a read error. The chain links TRBV5-8 to TRBJ2-1, with a tentative D call TRBD2 (6 bases). The CDR3 loop spans 8 amino acids. The germline gives CDR1 SGHTS, CDR2 YDEGEE. As DNA, the CDR3 is TGTGCCAGCAGCTGGGGGGTCTTC. Protein product: CASSWGVF.

In its sample, this clonotype was seen many times. The rearrangement links TRBV11-1 to TRBJ2-1; D perhaps matches TRBD1 (6 bases). The germline CDR1 and CDR2 sequences are SGHAT and FQDESV (reference sequence). V was shortened by 5 bases and J by 3 bases, with 11 bases between the two germline ends. CDR3 length: 14 amino acids. DNA for the CDR3: TGTGCCAGCAGCCCAAACAGGGACTACAATGAGCAGTTCTTC. It is translated as CASSPNRDYNEQFF.

The rearrangement links TRBV5-1 to TRBJ2-7; D may be TRBD1 or TRBD2 (5 bases each). The CDR3 is 14 residues long. Trimming shortened V by 2 bases and J by 7 bases, and 16 bases separated the two germline ends. The V gene's germline CDR1 is SGHRS and CDR2 YFSETQ. This CDR3 is CASSFPGRPWEQYF. DNA of the CDR3: TGCGCCAGCAGCTTTCCGGGACGCCCGTGGGAGCAGTACTTC.

This clonotype came up a few times. The rearrangement uses TRBV7-2 and TRBJ2-3, with TRBD2 matching 7 bases. J was trimmed by 4 bases and V by 5 bases; bases with no gene match: 15. Per the germline V gene, CDR1 is SGHTA and CDR2 is FQGNSA. The length of the CDR3 is 17 residues. The CDR3 loop reads CASSANRLARVADTQYF. CDR3 in DNA: TGTGCCAGCAGCGCGAACAGACTAGCACGAGTGGCAGATACGCAGTATTTT.

This clonotype was seen a few times. The V call is TRBV7-8, the J call TRBJ2-2; 7 nucleotides line up with TRBD1. The CDR3 runs to 14 residues. Germline V gene data show CDR1 as SGHVS and CDR2 as FQNEAQ. With 6 bases clipped from V and 6 bases from J, the junction kept 7 bases outside the gene matches. CDR3 loop: CASSDRTGSGELFF. The CDR3 bases are TGTGCCAGCAGTGACCGGACAGGCTCCGGGGAGCTGTTTTTT.

This clonotype has only a few counts. V and J are TRBV7-2 and TRBJ2-1, with D possibly TRBD1 on 5 matching bases. The CDR3 is made up of 14 amino acids. CDR1 SGHTA and CDR2 FQGNSA come from the germline V gene. V shed 6 bases and J shed 5 bases, with 14 bases lying between them. CDR3 bases: TGTGCCAGCAGACGCCGGACACCCGACAATGAGCAGTTCTTC. Translation gives CASRRRTPDNEQFF.

This rearrangement joins TRBV12-3 or TRBV12-4 to TRBJ2-1; 11 bases align to TRBD2. The CDR3 spans 15 residues. The J segment lost 7 bases and the V segment lost 6 bases, leaving 8 bases of the junction unmatched. The CDR3 spells CASRLSGGAGNEQFF. In DNA form, the CDR3 reads TGTGCCAGCAGGCTTAGCGGGGGGGCCGGGAATGAGCAGTTCTTC.

The V gene is TRBV29-1, the J gene TRBJ1-1; weak D call: TRBD1 (5 bases). CDR3 size: 13 residues. V was shortened by 3 bases and J by 6 bases, with 14 bases between the two germline ends. Germline V gene lookup returns CDR1 SQVTM and CDR2 ANQGSEA. DNA of the CDR3: TGCAGCGTTGATCCGGGACTTCATGCTGAAGCTTTCTTT. Translated: CSVDPGLHAEAFF.

The chain has TRBV5-5 and TRBJ2-5, with TRBD2 matching over 10 bases. CDR3 length: 14 residues. The V segment lost 5 bases and the J segment 4 bases; nucleotides outside the gene matches: 5. Looked up from germline, CDR1 is SGHKS and CDR2 is YYEKEE (reference sequence). CDR3 sequence: CASSTGTSVETQYF. CDR3 DNA: TGTGCCAGCAGTACCGGGACTAGCGTAGAGACCCAGTACTTC.

This clonotype showed up many times. The V and J genes are TRBV4-3 and TRBJ2-1; perhaps TRBD2 as D (5 bases). Trimming took off 4 bases at V and 2 bases at J, with 9 bases between the two ends. CDR3 length equals 14 residues. Germline lookup yields CDR1 LGHNA and CDR2 YSLEER. In nucleotides, the CDR3 is TGCGCCAGCAGCCGGACCGGGGCCTACAATGAGCAGTTCTTC. This sequence encodes CASSRTGAYNEQFF.

This clonotype was counted at least ten times. The V and J genes are TRBV24-1 and TRBJ2-5; 9 bases are a match to TRBD1. The germline gives CDR1 KGHDR, CDR2 SFDVKD. This CDR3 has 15 residues. J was trimmed by 3 bases and V by 7 bases; bases with no gene match: 8. CDR3 nucleotides: TGTGCCACCAGGCCTACAGGGGGCGAGGAAGAGACCCAGTACTTC. The encoded protein is CATRPTGGEEETQYF.

V is TRBV4-1 and J is TRBJ2-7; a possible D gene is TRBD1 (5 bases). Trimming left V 0 bases short and J 0 bases short, with 9 bases between. Per germline, CDR1 MGHRA and CDR2 YSYEKL. This CDR3 is built from 15 residues. In nucleotides, the CDR3 is TGCGCCAGCAGCCAAGAGGGGCCAGACTCCTACGAGCAGTACGTC. Amino acid sequence: CASSQEGPDSYEQYV.

This clonotype was seen many times. J is TRBJ2-7 and V is TRBV5-1; 10 bases align to TRBD1. Germline V gene lookup returns CDR1 SGHRS and CDR2 YFSETQ. The junction had 6 bases not matched to a gene; V was cut back by 4 bases and J by 2 bases. The CDR3 spans 15 residues. The CDR3, as DNA: TGCGCCAGCAGCCTATGGGACAGGGGAACCTACGAGCAGTACTTC. Translated, it gives CASSLWDRGTYEQYF.

V is TRBV29-1 and J is TRBJ1-6, with TRBD1 as a possible D gene (6 bases). The ends were cut back, 6 bases at V and 9 bases at J, with 15 bases in the middle. Germline V gives CDR1 SQVTM, CDR2 ANQGSEA. The CDR3 has 13 amino acids. CDR3 nucleotide sequence: TGCAGCGTCATACAGGGAGCGGGTTCACCCCTCCACTTT. Protein product: CSVIQGAGSPLHF.

This rearrangement joins TRBV7-9 to TRBJ1-2; a possible D gene is TRBD1 (5 bases). Trimming stripped 1 base from V and 5 bases from J, with 17 bases between. Germline values: CDR1 SEHNR, CDR2 FQNEAQ (reference sequence). This CDR3 comprises 16 residues. CDR3 residues: CASSLDPGTDTYGYTF. DNA for the CDR3: TGTGCCAGCAGCTTAGATCCAGGGACGGACACTTATGGCTACACCTTC.

The CDR3 here is CASTLGPQNQPQHF. For the CDR3, the DNA is TGTGCCAGCACCCTTGGACCGCAAAATCAGCCCCAGCATTTT. V usage is TRBV7-2 and J usage is TRBJ1-5; D is ambiguous. V shed 7 bases and J shed 4 bases, with 14 bases lying between them. CDR1 is SGHTA and CDR2 is FQGNSA in the germline V gene. This CDR3 comprises 14 residues.

This clonotype was counted a few times. The J gene is TRBJ2-7, the V gene TRBV5-5, with 7 bases matching TRBD1. The CDR3 has 15 amino acids. V dropped 1 base and J dropped 4; count of bases not matched to a gene: 8. From germline, CDR1 is SGHKS and CDR2 YYEKEE (reference sequence). Here the CDR3 reads CASSLSTDRAYEQYF. CDR3 DNA: TGTGCCAGCAGCTTGTCGACCGACAGGGCTTACGAGCAGTACTTC.

The chain uses TRBV6-5 and TRBJ1-6, with 11 nucleotides matching TRBD1. Germline lookup yields CDR1 MNHEY and CDR2 SVGAGI. There are 14 residues in the CDR3. The trim removed 4 bases at V and 9 bases at J, leaving 2 bases unmatched. CDR3 sequence (DNA): TGTGCCAGCAGTTCCGGGACAGGGGGTTCACCCCTCCACTTT. Protein: CASSSGTGGSPLHF.

There are many counts of this clonotype. V and J are TRBV4-1 and TRBJ2-1; maybe TRBD2 (6 bases). Germline V gene sequence: CDR1 MGHRA, CDR2 YSYEKL. V lost 3 bases to trimming and J lost 2 bases, with 14 bases between them. The CDR3 extends over 16 amino acids. The CDR3 sequence is CASSHPVVAAYNEQFF. Written as DNA, the CDR3 is TGCGCCAGCAGCCACCCGGTGGTAGCGGCCTACAATGAGCAGTTCTTC.

This clonotype was counted between two and nine times. One junction end disagrees with the germline gene, perhaps due to a read error. This rearrangement joins TRBV20-1 to TRBJ2-1, with TRBD2 matching over 12 bases. This CDR3 comprises 16 residues. From germline, CDR1 is DFQATT and CDR2 SNEGSKA (reference sequence). The CDR3 DNA reads TGCAGTGCTTTACTCCGACTAGCGGGGGCCTATAATGAGCAGTTCTTC. It encodes CSALLRLAGAYNEQFF.